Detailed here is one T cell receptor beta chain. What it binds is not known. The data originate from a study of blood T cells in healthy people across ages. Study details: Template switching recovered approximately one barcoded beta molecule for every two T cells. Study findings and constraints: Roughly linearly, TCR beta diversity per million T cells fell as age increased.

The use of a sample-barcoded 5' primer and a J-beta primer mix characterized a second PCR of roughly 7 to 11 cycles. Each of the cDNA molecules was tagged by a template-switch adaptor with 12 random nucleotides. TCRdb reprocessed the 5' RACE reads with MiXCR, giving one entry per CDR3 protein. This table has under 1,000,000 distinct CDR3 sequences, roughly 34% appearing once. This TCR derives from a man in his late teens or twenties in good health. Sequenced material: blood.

The CDR3 DNA reads TGTGCCAGCAGCTTGTCTTTTGGGTTGATGGGCAATGAGCAGTTCTTC. Its protein product is CASSLSFGLMGNEQFF. J is TRBJ2-1 and V is TRBV5-4; no firm D call. With 1 base removed from V and 6 bases from J, the gap between germline ends came to 17 bases. The CDR3 is 16 residues long. Germline CDR1 reads SGHNT; CDR2 reads YYREEE (reference sequence).